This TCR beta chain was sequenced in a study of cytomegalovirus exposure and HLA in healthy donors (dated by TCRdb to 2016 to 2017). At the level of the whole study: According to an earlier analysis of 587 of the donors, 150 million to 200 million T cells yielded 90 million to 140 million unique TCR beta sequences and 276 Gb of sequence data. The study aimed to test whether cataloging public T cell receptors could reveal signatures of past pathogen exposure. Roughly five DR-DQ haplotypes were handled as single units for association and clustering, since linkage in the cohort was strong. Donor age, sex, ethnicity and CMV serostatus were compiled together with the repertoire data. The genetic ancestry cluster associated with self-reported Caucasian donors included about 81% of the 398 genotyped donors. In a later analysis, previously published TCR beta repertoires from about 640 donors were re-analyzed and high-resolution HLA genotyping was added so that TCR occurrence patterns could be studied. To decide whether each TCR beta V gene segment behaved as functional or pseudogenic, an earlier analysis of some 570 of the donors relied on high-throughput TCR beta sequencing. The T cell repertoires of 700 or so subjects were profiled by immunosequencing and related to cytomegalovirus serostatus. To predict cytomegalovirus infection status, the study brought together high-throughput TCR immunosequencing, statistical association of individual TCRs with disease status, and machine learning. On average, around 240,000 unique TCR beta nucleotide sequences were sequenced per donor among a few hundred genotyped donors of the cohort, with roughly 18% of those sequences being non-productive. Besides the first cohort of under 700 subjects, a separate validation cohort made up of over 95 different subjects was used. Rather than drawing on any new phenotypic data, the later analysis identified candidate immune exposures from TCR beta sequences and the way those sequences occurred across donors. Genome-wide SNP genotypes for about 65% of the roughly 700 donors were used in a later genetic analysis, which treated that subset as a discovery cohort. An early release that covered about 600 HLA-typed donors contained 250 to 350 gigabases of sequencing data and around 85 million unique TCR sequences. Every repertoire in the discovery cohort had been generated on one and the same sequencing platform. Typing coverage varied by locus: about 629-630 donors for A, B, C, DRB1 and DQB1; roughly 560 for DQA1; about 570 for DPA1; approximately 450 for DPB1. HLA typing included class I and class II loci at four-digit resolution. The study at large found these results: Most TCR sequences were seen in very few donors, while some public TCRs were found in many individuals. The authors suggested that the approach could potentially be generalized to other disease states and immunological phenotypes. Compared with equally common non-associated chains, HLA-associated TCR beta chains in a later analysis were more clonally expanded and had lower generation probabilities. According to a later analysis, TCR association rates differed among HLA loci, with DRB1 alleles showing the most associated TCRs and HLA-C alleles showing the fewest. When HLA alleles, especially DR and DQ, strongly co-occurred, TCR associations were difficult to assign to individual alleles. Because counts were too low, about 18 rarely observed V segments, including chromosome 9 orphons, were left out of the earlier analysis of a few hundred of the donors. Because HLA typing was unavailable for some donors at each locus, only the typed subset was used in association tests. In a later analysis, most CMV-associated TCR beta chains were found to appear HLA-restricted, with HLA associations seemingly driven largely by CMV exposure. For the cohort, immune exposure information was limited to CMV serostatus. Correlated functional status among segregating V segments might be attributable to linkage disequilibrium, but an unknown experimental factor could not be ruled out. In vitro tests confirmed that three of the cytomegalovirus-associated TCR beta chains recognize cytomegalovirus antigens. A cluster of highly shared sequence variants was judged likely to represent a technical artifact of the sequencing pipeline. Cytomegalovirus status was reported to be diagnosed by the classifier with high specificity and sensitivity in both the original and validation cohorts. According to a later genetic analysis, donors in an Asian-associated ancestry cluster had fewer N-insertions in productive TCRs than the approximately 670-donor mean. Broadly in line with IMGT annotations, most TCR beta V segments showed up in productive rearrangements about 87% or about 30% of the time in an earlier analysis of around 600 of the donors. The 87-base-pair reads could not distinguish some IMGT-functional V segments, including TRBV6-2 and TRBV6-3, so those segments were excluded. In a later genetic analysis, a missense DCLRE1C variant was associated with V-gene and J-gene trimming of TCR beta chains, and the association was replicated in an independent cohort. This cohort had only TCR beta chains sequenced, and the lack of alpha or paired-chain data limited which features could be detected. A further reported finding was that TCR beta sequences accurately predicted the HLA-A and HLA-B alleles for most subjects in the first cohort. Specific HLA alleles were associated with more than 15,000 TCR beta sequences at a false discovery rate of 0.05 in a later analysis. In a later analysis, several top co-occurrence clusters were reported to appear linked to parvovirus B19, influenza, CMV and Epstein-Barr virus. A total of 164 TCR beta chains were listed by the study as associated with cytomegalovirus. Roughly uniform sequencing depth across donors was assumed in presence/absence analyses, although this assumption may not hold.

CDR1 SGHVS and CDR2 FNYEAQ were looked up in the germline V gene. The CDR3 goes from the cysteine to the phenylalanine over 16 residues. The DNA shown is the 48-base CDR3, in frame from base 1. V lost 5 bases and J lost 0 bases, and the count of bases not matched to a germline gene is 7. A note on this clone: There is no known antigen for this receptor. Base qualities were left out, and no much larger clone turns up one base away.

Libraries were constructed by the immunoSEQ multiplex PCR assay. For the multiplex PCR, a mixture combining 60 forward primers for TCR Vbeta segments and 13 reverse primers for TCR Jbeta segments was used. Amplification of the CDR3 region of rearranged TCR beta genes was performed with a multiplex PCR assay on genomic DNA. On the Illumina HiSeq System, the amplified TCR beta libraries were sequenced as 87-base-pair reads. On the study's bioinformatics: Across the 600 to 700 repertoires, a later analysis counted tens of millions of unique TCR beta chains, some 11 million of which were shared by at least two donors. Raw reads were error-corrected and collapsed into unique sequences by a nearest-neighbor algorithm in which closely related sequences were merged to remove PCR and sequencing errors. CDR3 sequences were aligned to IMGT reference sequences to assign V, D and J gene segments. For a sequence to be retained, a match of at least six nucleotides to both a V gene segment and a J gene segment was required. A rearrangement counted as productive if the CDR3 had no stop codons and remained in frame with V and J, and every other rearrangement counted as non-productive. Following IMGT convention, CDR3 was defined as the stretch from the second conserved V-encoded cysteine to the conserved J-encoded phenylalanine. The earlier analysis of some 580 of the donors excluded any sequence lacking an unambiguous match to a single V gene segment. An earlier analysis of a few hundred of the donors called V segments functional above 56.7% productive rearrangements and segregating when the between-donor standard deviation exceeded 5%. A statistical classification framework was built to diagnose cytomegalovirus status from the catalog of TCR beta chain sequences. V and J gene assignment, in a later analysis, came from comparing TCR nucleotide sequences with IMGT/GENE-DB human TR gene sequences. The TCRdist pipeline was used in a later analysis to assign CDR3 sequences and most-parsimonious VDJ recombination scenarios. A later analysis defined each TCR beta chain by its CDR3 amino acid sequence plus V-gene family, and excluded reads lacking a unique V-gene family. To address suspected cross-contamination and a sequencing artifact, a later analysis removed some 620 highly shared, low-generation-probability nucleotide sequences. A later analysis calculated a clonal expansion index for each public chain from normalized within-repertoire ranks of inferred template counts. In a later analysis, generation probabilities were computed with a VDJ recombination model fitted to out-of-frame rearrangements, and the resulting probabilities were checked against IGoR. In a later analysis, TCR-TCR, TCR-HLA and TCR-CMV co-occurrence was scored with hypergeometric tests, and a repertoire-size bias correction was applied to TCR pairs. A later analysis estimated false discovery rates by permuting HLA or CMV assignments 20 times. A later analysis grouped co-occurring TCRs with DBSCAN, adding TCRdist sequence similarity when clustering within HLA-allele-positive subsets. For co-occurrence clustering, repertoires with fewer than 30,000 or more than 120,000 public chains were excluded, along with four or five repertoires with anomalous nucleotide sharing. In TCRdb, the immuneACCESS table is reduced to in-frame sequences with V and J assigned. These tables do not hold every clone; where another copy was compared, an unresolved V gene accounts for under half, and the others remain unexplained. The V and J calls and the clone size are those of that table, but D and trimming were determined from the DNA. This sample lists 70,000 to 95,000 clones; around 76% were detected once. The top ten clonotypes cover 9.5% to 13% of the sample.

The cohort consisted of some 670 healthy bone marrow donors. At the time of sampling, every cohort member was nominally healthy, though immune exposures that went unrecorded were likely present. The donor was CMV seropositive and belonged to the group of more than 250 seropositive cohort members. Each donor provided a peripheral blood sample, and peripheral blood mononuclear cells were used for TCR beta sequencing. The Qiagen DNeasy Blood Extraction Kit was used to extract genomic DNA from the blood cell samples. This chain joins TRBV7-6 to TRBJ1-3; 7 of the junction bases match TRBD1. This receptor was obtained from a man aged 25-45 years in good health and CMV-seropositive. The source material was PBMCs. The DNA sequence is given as TGTGCCAGCAGCGAGACAGGGTCCCTCTCTGGAAACACCATATATTTT. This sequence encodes CASSETGSLSGNTIYF.